The 16 T cell receptor beta chains in this list originate from one sample, sequenced in a study of post-analysis software for immune sequencing data. The antigens of these receptors remain unknown. Study-level points and caveats: Compared with controls, patients had more of roughly five TRBV segments, including TRBV5-6, TRBV5-1 and TRBV20-1.

Unique molecular identifiers featured in each of the TCR beta cDNA libraries. TCRdb reanalysed the PCR reads using MiXCR and keeps one entry per CDR3 protein. The sample includes about 800,000 distinct CDR3 sequences, roughly 29% of them seen just once. The sequencing sample was made of blood. The receptors come from a girl between 10 and 17 years old with multiple sclerosis.

The table lists this clonotype with a count of one. This rearrangement joins TRBV29-1 to TRBJ2-7; 7 bases are shared with TRBD2. The germline V gene encodes CDR1 SQVTM and CDR2 ANQGSEA. V was clipped by 3 bases and J by 6 bases; unmatched bases: 11. The CDR3 has 14 amino acids. CDR3 region: CSVEGDYGVGEQYF. The CDR3 DNA reads TGCAGCGTTGAGGGGGACTACGGGGTTGGCGAGCAGTACTTC.

This clonotype was picked up a small number of times. In DNA form, the CDR3 reads TGTGCCAGCAGTTCCGGGACACACACCGGGGAGCTGTTTTTT. It translates to CASSSGTHTGELFF. This chain uses TRBV28 with TRBJ2-2, with D possibly TRBD1 on 6 matching bases. The CDR3 has 14 amino acids. Trimming took off 4 bases at V and 3 bases at J, with 9 bases between the two ends. Germline lookup yields CDR1 MDHEN and CDR2 SYDVKM.

This clonotype was detected only a few times. V usage is TRBV20-1 and J usage is TRBJ2-3; D is ambiguous. CDR1 and CDR2 from the germline V gene are DFQATT and SNEGSKA (reference sequence). The CDR3 covers 14 residues. Trimming took off 6 bases at V and 2 bases at J, with 15 bases between the two ends. The CDR3 region is CSAQQPNPTDTQYF. DNA of the CDR3: TGCAGTGCCCAACAACCTAACCCCACAGATACGCAGTATTTT.

The V and J genes are TRBV4-3 and TRBJ2-5; no reliable D call. V was clipped by 4 bases and J by 4 bases, with 16 bases between them. Per germline, CDR1 LGHNA and CDR2 YSLEER. The CDR3 is made up of 15 amino acids. The CDR3 sequence: CASSRYVGFGETQYF. For the CDR3, the DNA is TGCGCCAGCAGCCGTTACGTGGGGTTTGGAGAGACCCAGTACTTC.

As DNA, the CDR3 is TGTGCCAGCAGCTTAAAACTAGCGGAAAGGAACCAAGAGACCCAGTACTTC. Protein product: CASSLKLAERNQETQYF. The chain joins TRBV7-2 to TRBJ2-5; 8 bases are a match to TRBD2. The J segment lost 0 bases and the V segment lost 2 bases, leaving 8 bases of the junction unmatched. Germline values: CDR1 SGHTA, CDR2 FQGNSA. The CDR3 spans 17 residues.

The chain combines TRBV5-6 with TRBJ1-2; possible D gene TRBD1, 6 bases. Trimming pared 2 bases from V and 7 bases from J, leaving 12 bases between. The germline gives CDR1 SGHDT, CDR2 YYEEEE. The CDR3 has 13 amino acids. CDR3 sequence reads: CASSFRQGFGYTF. CDR3 DNA sequence: TGTGCCAGCAGCTTTCGCCAGGGGTTTGGCTACACCTTC.

V usage is TRBV29-1 and J usage is TRBJ2-6; maybe TRBD1 (5 bases). V lost 2 bases and J 2 bases, leaving 10 bases between the germline ends. This CDR3 contains 15 residues. CDR1 and CDR2 (germline): SQVTM, ANQGSEA. CDR3 residues: CSVESEGAGANVLTF. CDR3 nucleotides: TGCAGCGTTGAATCAGAAGGGGCTGGGGCCAACGTCCTGACTTTC.

The gene calls are TRBV9 and TRBJ2-4; TRBD1 is a possible D gene (6 bases). CDR3 length: 15 residues. V dropped 4 bases and J dropped 3 bases, with 14 bases sitting between them. Looked up from germline, CDR1 is SGDLS and CDR2 is YYNGEE. The CDR3 coding sequence is TGTGCCAGCAGCCTTACAGGGTTGGGCAAAAACATTCAGTACTTC. Translation: CASSLTGLGKNIQYF.

This chain connects TRBV5-1 to TRBJ2-1; D possibly corresponds to TRBD1 (7 bases). The CDR3 sequence is 16 residues long. Germline-derived CDR1 and CDR2 are SGHRS and YFSETQ. V lost 4 bases to trimming and J lost 5 bases, with 19 bases between them. DNA for the CDR3: TGCGCCAGCAGCCCCGGGGGTCGGGACAGAAACAATGAGCAGTTCTTC. It yields the protein CASSPGGRDRNNEQFF.

This chain uses TRBV11-2 with TRBJ2-6, with 7 positions matching TRBD1. The CDR3 spans 14 residues. From germline, CDR1 is SGHAT and CDR2 FQNNGV. The V gene end was trimmed by 8 bases and the J gene end by 4 bases; junction bases not matched to a gene: 5. The CDR3 DNA follows: TGTGCCAGCGGGGAGACAGGGGGGGCCAACGTCCTGACTTTC. The encoded protein is CASGETGGANVLTF.

This clonotype was found a few times. This chain uses TRBV5-1 with TRBJ2-3, with D possibly matching TRBD1 (6 bases). CDR3 length equals 16 residues. Germline loops: CDR1 SGHRS, CDR2 YFSETQ. V lost 3 bases to trimming and J lost 0 bases, with 14 bases between them. The CDR3 sequence: CASSSTTGTSTDTQYF. The DNA for the CDR3 is TGCGCCAGCAGCTCTACGACAGGAACTAGCACAGATACGCAGTATTTT.

J is TRBJ1-1 and V is TRBV7-9; D possibly corresponds to TRBD1 (6 bases). Germline V CDR1 and CDR2: SEHNR, FQNEAQ (reference sequence). With 4 bases removed from V and 1 base from J, the gap between germline ends came to 10 bases. The CDR3 has 14 amino acids. In DNA, the CDR3 is TGTGCCAGCAGCTCCCGGGACAAGAACACTGAAGCTTTCTTT. Protein: CASSSRDKNTEAFF.

The chain employs TRBV7-2 and TRBJ2-3, with TRBD2 matching over 8 bases. The CDR3 runs to 15 residues. CDR1 SGHTA and CDR2 FQGNSA come from the germline V gene. Germline trimming cut 0 bases from V and 2 bases from J; bases unmatched to any gene: 1. DNA for the CDR3: TGTGCCAGCAGCTTAGCGGGACTAGTCACAGATACGCAGTATTTT. Protein sequence: CASSLAGLVTDTQYF.

The V call is TRBV11-2, the J call TRBJ2-5; 7 nucleotides agree with TRBD2. The CDR3 runs to 16 residues. The V segment lost 5 bases and the J segment 4 bases; nucleotides outside the gene matches: 13. Germline V lookup: CDR1 SGHAT, CDR2 FQNNGV. CDR3 sequence reads: CASSHVVVWGGETQYF. DNA of the CDR3: TGTGCCAGCAGCCATGTAGTGGTTTGGGGGGGAGAGACCCAGTACTTC.

V gene TRBV20-1 combines with J gene TRBJ1-1; D gene uncertain. The CDR3 consists of 13 residues. Germline CDR1 and CDR2: DFQATT and SNEGSKA (reference sequence). With 2 bases removed from V and 4 bases from J, the gap between germline ends came to 11 bases. The CDR3 bases are TGCAGTGCTAGACCGACGTCTCGCACTGAAGCTTTCTTT. It yields the protein CSARPTSRTEAFF.

This clonotype was observed at least ten times. The chain has TRBV20-1 and TRBJ2-5; a weak D match, TRBD2 (6 bases). CDR1 is DFQATT and CDR2 is SNEGSKA in the germline V gene (reference sequence). The CDR3 extends over 15 amino acids. V lost 0 bases and J 5 bases, leaving 16 bases between the germline ends. The CDR3 region has the DNA TGCAGTGCTAGAGATGAGTCGGGAAGCGGGGAGACCCAGTACTTC. Translation: CSARDESGSGETQYF.